This T cell receptor (beta chain) is drawn from a study of early T cells in non-severe SARS-CoV-2 infection. Study overall: Bulk RNA taken from unsorted whole blood was sequenced, leaving chains unpaired.

Study-wide points: The study's VDJdb matching favored anti-spike CD8 responses and missed private and CD4 specificities.

In the case of this clonotype: Its antigen is undetermined.

The CDR3 loop spans 16 amino acids. Per the germline V gene, CDR1 is MDHEN and CDR2 is SYDVKM. Deletions cut 5 bases from V and 6 bases from J, with 20 bases between. Each cDNA molecule carried a unique molecular identifier. TCRdb reprocessed the 5' RACE reads with MiXCR, giving one entry per CDR3 protein. The table shows around 88,000 distinct CDR3 sequences, with approximately 15% occurring only once. Material for sequencing was whole blood. The receptor's source is an adult who was a healthcare worker with PCR-confirmed SARS-CoV-2 infection or an uninfected control (not recorded which). The gene calls are TRBV28 and TRBJ2-1; D remains unclear. This chain's CDR3 is CASSLPPDGVGNEQFF. CDR3 sequence (DNA): TGTGCCAGCAGTCTTCCCCCGGACGGTGTTGGCAATGAGCAGTTCTTC.